Listed below are T cell receptor beta chains from one sample, sequenced in a study of T cells after yellow fever vaccination. TCRdb passed the 5' RACE reads through MiXCR, listing each CDR3 protein once. The sample consists of tens of thousands of distinct CDR3 sequences, roughly 7.4% of them appearing once. This sample comprised CD8+ T cells sorted from PBMCs, obtained on the day of the yellow fever booster vaccination. These receptors all come from a man aged 30-40 years who received the YFV17D yellow fever vaccine. CDR3s include the opening cysteine and the closing phenylalanine or tryptophan. D genes are given only for firm matches. Not every row has a clone size; where given, it reads once, few, many or a size class.

>-|TRBJ1-6|TRBV12-3/TRBV12-4|-
CASSRGLGSPLHF
TGTGCCAGCAGTCGAGGTTTGGGTTCACCCCTCCACTTT
>TRBD1|TRBJ2-7|TRBV4-3|-
CASSQVAFPGTDSYEQYF
TGCGCCAGCAGCCAAGTAGCTTTTCCTGGGACAGACTCCTACGAGCAGTACTTC
>TRBD2|TRBJ2-1|TRBV20-1|few
CSARQTSGSPEQFF
TGCAGTGCTAGACAGACTAGCGGGAGCCCGGAGCAGTTCTTC
>-|TRBJ1-6|TRBV27|many
CASGVLGSYNSPLHF
TGTGCCAGCGGGGTTTTGGGCTCCTATAATTCACCCCTCCACTTT
>TRBD1|TRBJ2-1|TRBV12-5|many
CASAPTGLNEQFF
TGTGCTAGTGCCCCGACAGGGCTGAATGAGCAGTTCTTC
>-|TRBJ2-5|TRBV12-5|many
CASGPRRGETQYF
TGTGCTAGTGGTCCCCGGAGGGGGGAGACCCAGTACTTC
>-|TRBJ2-3|TRBV5-1|few
CASSLYPGEDEDTQYF
TGCGCCAGCAGCTTGTACCCGGGAGAGGACGAAGATACGCAGTATTTT
>-|TRBJ1-6|TRBV7-9|few
CAIEPQGSSYNSPLHF
TGTGCCATCGAACCCCAGGGGAGCTCCTATAATTCACCCCTCCACTTT
>TRBD1|TRBJ2-1|TRBV4-3|few
CASSQTTGDPYNEQFF
TGCGCCAGCAGCCAGACGACAGGGGATCCCTACAATGAGCAGTTCTTC
>-|TRBJ1-5|TRBV5-1|few
CASSPEGNQPQHF
TGCGCCAGCAGCCCGGAGGGGAATCAGCCCCAGCATTTT
>-|TRBJ2-1|TRBV7-9|many
CASSPGGEQFF
TGTGCCAGCAGCCCTGGTGGTGAGCAGTTCTTC
>-|TRBJ2-5|TRBV15|-
CATSRGDGEPGETQYF
TGTGCCACCAGCAGGGGGGACGGGGAGCCGGGGGAGACCCAGTACTTC
>TRBD1|TRBJ2-1|TRBV15|few
CATSRDTGTGIYNEQFF
TGTGCCACCAGCAGAGACACCGGGACAGGGATTTACAATGAGCAGTTCTTC
>-|TRBJ1-6|TRBV27|-
CASSLGSRKPLHF
TGTGCCAGCAGTTTAGGATCCCGAAAGCCCCTCCACTTT
>TRBD1|TRBJ1-1|TRBV27|-
CASSPQGADTEAFF
TGTGCCAGCAGCCCACAGGGGGCGGACACTGAAGCTTTCTTT
>-|TRBJ1-1|TRBV7-2|-
CASSLNPLATEAFF
TGTGCCAGCAGCTTAAATCCGTTGGCCACTGAAGCTTTCTTT
>-|TRBJ2-1|TRBV6-1|few
CASSEFTVPPNNEQFF
TGTGCCAGCAGTGAGTTCACAGTTCCCCCCAACAATGAGCAGTTCTTC
>-|TRBJ2-7|TRBV7-9|few
CASSLLDRYEQYF
TGTGCCAGCAGCTTATTAGATCGCTACGAGCAGTACTTC
>-|TRBJ2-1|TRBV9|few
CASSPQGQPDEQFF
TGTGCCAGCAGCCCACAGGGCCAGCCCGATGAGCAGTTCTTC
>-|TRBJ2-7|TRBV2|many
CASSVDRRSSYEQYF
TGTGCCAGCAGTGTAGACAGAAGGAGCTCCTACGAGCAGTACTTC
>TRBD2|TRBJ2-7|TRBV27|few
CASRLAGATYEQYF
TGTGCCAGCAGACTAGCGGGTGCTACCTACGAGCAGTACTTC
>-|TRBJ2-6|TRBV6-5|many
CASSPGVASPSGANVLTF
TGTGCCAGCAGTCCAGGGGTAGCATCCCCCTCTGGGGCCAACGTCCTGACTTTC
>TRBD1|TRBJ1-1|TRBV27|-
CASSQTGSATEAFF
TGTGCCAGCAGCCAGACAGGGTCCGCCACTGAAGCTTTCTTT
>TRBD2|TRBJ2-7|TRBV7-2|-
CASSPWREGGEQYF
TGTGCCAGCAGCCCCTGGCGGGAGGGAGGCGAGCAGTACTTC
>-|TRBJ2-7|TRBV12-3/TRBV12-4|few
CASSFVRYGEQYF
TGTGCCAGCAGTTTCGTCAGGTACGGCGAGCAGTACTTC
>TRBD1|TRBJ2-7|TRBV7-2|few
CASRPGQAWVDEQYF
TGTGCCAGCAGGCCGGGACAGGCCTGGGTGGACGAGCAGTACTTC
>-|TRBJ2-2|TRBV12-3/TRBV12-4|many
CASSYFEARTGELFF
TGTGCCAGCAGTTATTTCGAGGCCCGAACCGGGGAGCTGTTTTTT
>-|TRBJ1-1|TRBV6-5|few
CASSYGDRSPEAFF
TGTGCCAGCAGTTACGGAGACAGGTCCCCTGAAGCTTTCTTT
>TRBD1|TRBJ2-1|TRBV5-1|few
CASSFMGQGSNEQFF
TGCGCCAGCAGCTTCATGGGACAGGGTTCCAATGAGCAGTTCTTC
>-|TRBJ2-6|TRBV6-2/TRBV6-3|few
CASSQTESGANVLTF
TGTGCCAGCAGTCAGACGGAATCTGGGGCCAACGTCCTGACTTTC
>-|TRBJ2-7|TRBV28|-
CASSPLEGAGDYEQYF
TGTGCCAGCAGCCCTCTTGAGGGAGCTGGGGATTACGAGCAGTACTTC
>-|TRBJ2-3|TRBV19|-
CASSIDPASSDTQYF
TGTGCCAGTAGTATAGATCCCGCCAGCTCAGATACGCAGTATTTT
>TRBD2|TRBJ2-3|TRBV7-9|few
CASSWTSGITDTQYF
TGTGCCAGCAGCTGGACTAGCGGGATCACAGATACGCAGTATTTT